A single T cell receptor (beta chain) is shown here with its context. No antigen is known for it. This sample stems from a study of OX40 agonist ivuxolimab in advanced cancers. Overall study: Patients were infused with ivuxolimab every 2 weeks at 0.01 to 10 mg/kg. General study points: Both CD4+ and CD8+ T cell populations in blood had undergone clonal expansion by week 6 at 0.1 to 3.0 mg/kg.

If patients had autoimmune disease history or systemic immunosuppression, they were excluded. The sampling schedule covered blood at baseline, cycle 4 day 1, and cycle 7 day 1. The CDR3 is 16 amino acids. The V gene lost 4 bases and the J gene lost 2 bases, with 18 bases spanning the gap. Germline V gene lookup returns CDR1 SGHAT and CDR2 FQDESV (reference sequence). Generated by immunoSEQ multiplex PCR, the TCRdb table keeps only in-frame clones and is missing some. Here the sample spans tens of thousands of clones, around 91% being singletons. The sequence derives from an adult with an advanced solid tumor such as melanoma, head and neck, liver or kidney cancer. This chain joins TRBV11-1 and TRBJ2-7; D uncertain. The sequences come from CD4+ or CD8+ T cells sorted from blood, collected in a trial of the OX40 agonist ivuxolimab. The CDR3 loop reads CASSSSVFQDTYEQYF. In DNA, the CDR3 is TGTGCCAGCAGCTCCTCGGTCTTCCAAGACACCTACGAGCAGTACTTC.